This T cell receptor (beta chain) was sequenced during a study of cytomegalovirus exposure and HLA in healthy donors. Trimming removed 5 bases from V and 7 bases from J; junction bases left unmatched: 2. Germline CDR1 SEHNR, CDR2 FQNEAQ (reference sequence). This CDR3 has 12 residues. PCR used 60 Vbeta primers and 13 Jbeta primers. Libraries were prepared by immunoSEQ multiplex PCR; TCRdb keeps only in-frame clonotypes and omits some of them. This table holds about 190,000 clones, almost 80% found once. The sample consisted of PBMCs. The chain uses TRBV7-9 and TRBJ2-1; 7 bases fit TRBD2. The clonotype originates from a woman aged 18-30 years in good health and CMV-seronegative. The CDR3 DNA follows: TGTGCCAGCAGCCGACTAGCAAATGAGCAGTTCTTC. This codes for CASSRLANEQFF.